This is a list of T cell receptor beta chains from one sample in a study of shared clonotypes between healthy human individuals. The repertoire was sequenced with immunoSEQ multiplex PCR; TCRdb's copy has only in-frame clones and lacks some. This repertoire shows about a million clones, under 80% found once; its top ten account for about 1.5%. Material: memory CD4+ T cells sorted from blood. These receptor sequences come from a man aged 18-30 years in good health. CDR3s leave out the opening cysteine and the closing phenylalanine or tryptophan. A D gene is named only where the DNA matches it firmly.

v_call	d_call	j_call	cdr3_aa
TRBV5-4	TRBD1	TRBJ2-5	ASSTGVQETQY
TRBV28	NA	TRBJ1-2	ASSPPFGGLDGYT
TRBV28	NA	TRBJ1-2	ASSSGPGDPYGYT
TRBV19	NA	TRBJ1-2	ASRFLEQGSYGYT
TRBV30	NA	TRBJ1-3	ACTDNSGNTIY
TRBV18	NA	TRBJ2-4	ASSPGNENIQY
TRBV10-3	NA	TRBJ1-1	AIKSGEKAEAF
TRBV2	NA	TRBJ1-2	ASRPYTGPLGYT
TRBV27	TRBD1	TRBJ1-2	ASSQTGDYGYT
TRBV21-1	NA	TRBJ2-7	ASSKFVVVYEQY
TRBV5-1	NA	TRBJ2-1	ASSLQGLENEQF
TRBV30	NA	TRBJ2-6	AWSFGGTGANVLT
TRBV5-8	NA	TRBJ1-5	ASRGRAPGTGNQPQH
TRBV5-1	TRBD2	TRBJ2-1	ASSSGLADYNEQF
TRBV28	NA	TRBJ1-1	ASSYIPGTVDTEAF
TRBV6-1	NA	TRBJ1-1	ASSEPGFGAEAF